This TCR beta chain derives from a study of blood T cells in healthy people across ages (dated by TCRdb to between 2014 and 2017). Study-wide context: In model experiments, template switching captured about one uniquely barcoded TCR beta cDNA molecule for every two T cells. Age-related changes in TCR beta repertoire diversity were measured in the study by deep sequencing normalized with unique cDNA molecular identifiers. Donors were grouped into four age groups: young (average roughly 16 years), middle-aged (approximately 41), aged (about 60) and long-lived (about 89). To avoid experimental bias, donors of different ages were spread randomly across the sequencing lanes. Using the same blood draw, the study looked at two additional independent replicas of 1 million unique cDNA reads for two donors, one aged 18 to 30 and the other aged 80 or older. Paper-wide results and their limitations: Donor CMV infection status was unknown, potentially confounding age-related changes in expanded clonotypes. Compared with the aged group, the long-lived group had more naive CD4+ T cells, fewer expanded clones and increased TCR diversity, suggesting age selection. Bulk unsorted PBMC profiling prevented conclusive comparison of naive and antigen-experienced compartments. There was a strong correlation between observed TCR beta diversity and the percentage of naive T cells measured by flow cytometry. Observed TCR beta diversity per million T cells fell roughly linearly with age, and a significant reduction was already apparent by age about 43. Estimates of total diversity from one million sequenced T cells were regarded as lower bounds and underestimates.

This clonotype was detected a few times. Its antigen is unknown. No much larger clone is present one base from it, and per-base qualities are unavailable. The library was made by 5' RACE. Reads for this sample came from an Illumina HiSeq 2500. The second PCR ran for about 6 to 12 cycles and used a J-beta primer mix along with a sample-barcoded 5' primer. A unique molecular identifier was introduced onto each TCR beta cDNA molecule by a template-switch 5' adaptor carrying 12 random nucleotides. Each sample yielded at least 2.5 million CDR3-containing paired-end reads. The Mint cDNA synthesis kit, primed by a TRBC-specific oligonucleotide, was used to synthesize first-strand cDNA from all RNA. Following uracil-DNA glycosylase treatment, all cDNA underwent a first 18-cycle PCR with the universal primers M1SS and BC2_uni_R. Regarding the original processing steps: For normalization, 1 million high-quality reads, each with a distinct molecular identifier, were randomly selected from each sample. Instead of being binned into consensus sequences, reads that shared molecular identifiers were thrown out. MiTCR, run with a Q25 quality threshold and the strictest error-elimination algorithm, handled CDR3 identification, clonotype clustering and error correction. Lower-bound total TCR beta diversity was estimated with a nonparametric unseen species model using Euler transformation. In-frame beta chains were kept once TCRdb had trimmed the public reads at Q25 with fastp and called clones with MiXCR. Each entry is one CDR3 protein sequence, shown with its most common DNA and genes. TCRdb's processing, not the authors' own work, is the source of the V and J calls. A total of approximately 830,000 distinct CDR3 sequences appear in this sample, around two thirds of them only once. Of the sample, approximately 30% falls within the top ten clones.

Systemically healthy Caucasian individuals from Russia, over 30 in total and aged about 6 to 100 years, were included as donors. Ten milliliters of peripheral blood were drawn from each donor into EDTA-treated Vacutainer tubes. PBMCs were isolated by Ficoll-Paque density-gradient centrifugation, with at least 6 million obtained per sample. Trizol reagent was used to extract total RNA from PBMCs, with at least 6 micrograms per sample. For every donor, an aliquot of PBMCs went through flow cytometry to measure the percentages of naive CD45RAhigh/CD27high T cells. This sequence originates from a man younger than 45 in good health. Input material: blood.

This receptor carries the CDR3 CASSQGEGNEQYF. At the DNA level, the sequence is TGCGCCAGCAGCCAAGGAGAAGGGAACGAGCAGTACTTC. The rearranged chain carries TRBV4-3 and TRBJ2-7; no D gene can be assigned with confidence. The germline V gene specifies LGHNA as CDR1 and YSLEER as CDR2. Spanning cysteine to phenylalanine, the CDR3 consists of 13 amino acids. CDR3 DNA is the only sequence kept; it has 39 bases, read in frame from the first base. A distance of 9 bases separates the germline ends of V and J, which lose 1 base and 5 bases respectively.